This passage covers 21 T cell receptor beta chains from one sample sequenced in a study of T cell responses to AZD1222 COVID-19 vaccine. The protocol was immunoSEQ multiplex PCR, while the TCRdb copy is restricted to in-frame clones and leaves out a portion. The profile shows 180,000 or so clones, roughly 92% of them singletons. The sample consisted of peripheral blood, taken on day 0 of AZD1222 vaccination. Every receptor here comes from an adult in good health.

The chain couples TRBV7-7 to TRBJ2-3, with 15 bases lining up with TRBD2. This CDR3 comprises 18 residues. J lost 8 bases, V lost 5 bases, and 14 bases had no gene match. CDR1 and CDR2 from the germline V gene are SSHAT and FNYEAQ (reference sequence). For the CDR3, the DNA is TGTGCCAGCAGCCCAGGACTAGCGGGAGGGACGCCAGGAGGTACGCAGTATTTT. Its translation: CASSPGLAGGTPGGTQYF.

With regard to this clone: The identical CDR3 is also encoded by other nucleotide sequences in the sample. CDR3 sequence (DNA): TGTGCCAGTAGTATCAGCATGAACACTGAAGCTTTCTTT. Protein sequence: CASSISMNTEAFF. The chain links TRBV19 to TRBJ1-1; D remains ambiguous. Germline V gene lookup returns CDR1 LNHDA and CDR2 SQIVND (reference sequence). The V and J ends lost 3 bases and 0 bases respectively, with 5 bases between them. The CDR3 runs to 13 residues.

The J gene is TRBJ2-7, the V gene TRBV18; D perhaps matches TRBD2 (6 bases). Germline lookup yields CDR1 KGHSH and CDR2 LQKENI. The CDR3 is 14 amino acids. V was cut by 5 bases and J by 3 bases, with 14 bases left in between. This CDR3 reads CASSSGISGYEQYF. In DNA form, the CDR3 reads TGTGCCAGCTCATCGGGAATTAGCGGCTACGAGCAGTACTTC. Combining the CDR3 with reference TRBV18 and TRBJ2-7 gives the whole variable domain NAGVMQNPRHLVRRRGQEARLRCSPMKGHSHVYWYRQLPEEGLKFMVYLQKENIIDESGMPKERFSAEFPKEGPSILRIQQVVRGDSAAYFCASSSGISGYEQYFGPGTRLTVT.

V is TRBV2 and J is TRBJ1-2; TRBD1 might be the D (5 bases). The CDR3 runs 16 residues. V lost 0 bases and J 8 bases, leaving 19 bases between the germline ends. In germline, CDR1 is SNHLY, CDR2 FYNNEI. Here the CDR3 reads CASSEAWDASSEGYTF. The CDR3 region has the DNA TGTGCCAGCAGTGAAGCCTGGGACGCGTCTTCTGAAGGCTACACCTTC.

The rearrangement uses TRBV28 and TRBJ1-2, with D possibly TRBD1 on 6 matching bases. From germline, CDR1 is MDHEN and CDR2 SYDVKM. The CDR3 covers 13 residues. V dropped 4 bases and J dropped 4 bases, with 10 bases sitting between them. The CDR3: CASSSQGGYGYTF. In DNA, the CDR3 is TGTGCCAGCAGTTCACAGGGCGGCTATGGCTACACCTTC.

V gene TRBV18 combines with J gene TRBJ2-5; D is unclear. This CDR3 is 11 amino acids long. Germline values: CDR1 KGHSH, CDR2 LQKENI. Trimming removed 3 bases at V and 5 bases at J, with 4 bases between. The CDR3 sequence is CASSPSETQYF. In nucleotides, the CDR3 is TGTGCCAGCTCACCCTCCGAGACCCAGTACTTC.

CDR3 nucleotide sequence: TGTGCCAGCAGCTTGGCCAGCGGGATTTTCAATGAGCAGTTCTTC. Amino acid sequence: CASSLASGIFNEQFF. The chain couples TRBV11-3 to TRBJ2-1; 7 bases fit TRBD2. V lost 3 bases and J lost 6; bases outside the gene matches: 8. This CDR3 region has 15 residues. Germline V gene lookup returns CDR1 SGHNT and CDR2 YENEEA.

This chain uses TRBV6-5 with TRBJ1-1; TRBD1 matches at 7 bases. Germline lookup yields CDR1 MNHEY and CDR2 SVGAGI. V shed 10 bases and J 4 bases; nucleotides not matched to a gene: 9. CDR3 length: 13 amino acids. The CDR3: CATKGAGSTEAFF. DNA of the CDR3: TGTGCCACTAAGGGGGCTGGGAGCACTGAAGCTTTCTTT.

CDR3 in DNA: TGTGCCAGCACCCCGGGGGGGGCTAGCACAGATACGCAGTATTTT. Its protein is CASTPGGASTDTQYF. The chain employs TRBV28 and TRBJ2-3; 8 bases are a match to TRBD2. The trim removed 7 bases at V and 0 bases at J, leaving 6 bases unmatched. CDR1 is MDHEN and CDR2 is SYDVKM in the germline V gene. This CDR3 has 15 residues.

The chain couples TRBV6-5 to TRBJ2-5; 15 bases agree with TRBD2. CDR1 and CDR2 from the germline V gene are MNHEY and SVGAGI. The CDR3 is 14 amino acids. The junction had 7 bases not matched to a gene; V was cut back by 7 bases and J by 10 bases. The CDR3: CASTLGLAGGVQYF. The CDR3, as DNA: TGTGCCAGCACCCTGGGACTAGCGGGAGGAGTCCAGTACTTC.

The rearrangement links TRBV19 to TRBJ1-5; 8 bases agree with TRBD1. This CDR3 contains 17 residues. Losses at the gene ends were 1 base for V and 3 bases for J; bases not matched to a gene: 8. From germline, CDR1 is LNHDA and CDR2 SQIVND (reference sequence). The CDR3 region is CASSIGSPGGYNQPQHF. The DNA for the CDR3 is TGTGCCAGTAGTATAGGTTCTCCAGGGGGCTACAATCAGCCCCAGCATTTT.

The count of this clone is one. This chain uses TRBV19 with TRBJ2-1, with D perhaps TRBD1 (5 bases). The CDR3 covers 14 residues. The germline V gene has CDR1 LNHDA and CDR2 SQIVND (reference sequence). The ends were cut back, 6 bases at V and 6 bases at J, with 15 bases in the middle. CDR3: CASSQTESPNEQFF. CDR3 DNA: TGTGCCAGTAGCCAGACAGAAAGTCCCAATGAGCAGTTCTTC.

This clone was observed once. The chain combines TRBV19 with TRBJ2-1; 9 nucleotides line up with TRBD2. The CDR3 spans 19 residues. After removal of 5 bases from V and 0 bases from J, the junction contained 14 bases not matched to a gene. The germline CDR1 and CDR2 sequences are LNHDA and SQIVND (reference sequence). The CDR3 region is CASSSGTSFPMSSYNEQFF. CDR3 nucleotides: TGTGCCAGTAGTTCTGGGACTAGCTTTCCAATGAGCTCCTACAATGAGCAGTTCTTC.

This clone has only one observation. The V and J genes are TRBV7-9 and TRBJ2-3, with a possible D match to TRBD2 (5 bases). Germline V CDR1 and CDR2: SEHNR, FQNEAQ (reference sequence). The CDR3 loop spans 14 amino acids. The germline V and J ends were trimmed by 0 bases and 2 bases, with 6 bases remaining between them. CDR3 bases: TGTGCCAGCAGCTTAGCGGGAGCCACAGATACGCAGTATTTT. Residues: CASSLAGATDTQYF.

The chain combines TRBV29-1 with TRBJ1-2; 11 bases match TRBD1. Germline V lookup: CDR1 SQVTM, CDR2 ANQGSEA. The CDR3 totals 16 residues. J lost 2 bases, V lost 5 bases, and 10 bases had no gene match. CDR3 residues: CSVFWTGGLKNYGYTF. The CDR3 nucleotides read TGCAGCGTTTTCTGGACAGGGGGCTTGAAAAACTATGGCTACACCTTC.

The rearrangement links TRBV18 to TRBJ1-2, with D tentatively TRBD1 (6 bases). CDR3 length: 13 residues. The V gene lost 3 bases and the J gene lost 5 bases, with 10 bases spanning the gap. In germline, CDR1 is KGHSH, CDR2 LQKENI. This chain's CDR3 is CASSPDGQYGYTF. CDR3 sequence (DNA): TGTGCCAGCTCACCGGACGGACAGTATGGCTACACCTTC.

This clone was seen once. This chain links TRBV6-5 with TRBJ2-1, with D possibly TRBD2 on 6 matching bases. V dropped 4 bases and J dropped 0 bases, with 13 bases sitting between them. The CDR3 contains 16 residues. Germline loops: CDR1 MNHEY, CDR2 SVGAGI. The CDR3 DNA reads TGTGCCAGCAGTTCCCCGGGACTTAGCTCCTACAATGAGCAGTTCTTC. Its translation: CASSSPGLSSYNEQFF.

The table lists this clone with a few counts. This chain links TRBV18 with TRBJ2-1; TRBD2 matches 9 bases. Germline CDR1 reads KGHSH; CDR2 reads LQKENI. This CDR3 has 16 residues. The trim removed 1 base at V and 9 bases at J, leaving 10 bases unmatched. The CDR3 DNA reads as TGTGCCAGCTCACCACAAGAATCTAGCGGGAAATCTGAGCAGTTCTTC. Translated, it gives CASSPQESSGKSEQFF.

The chain combines TRBV5-6 with TRBJ2-5; D tentatively reads TRBD1 or TRBD2 (5 bases each). The CDR3 is 14 residues long. Germline V CDR1 and CDR2: SGHDT, YYEEEE. V lost 2 bases and J lost 4, with 12 bases in between. The CDR3 loop is CASSLFRDGETQYF. In nucleotides, the CDR3 is TGTGCCAGCAGCTTATTCCGGGACGGAGAGACCCAGTACTTC.

The V call is TRBV27, the J call TRBJ1-2; 7 bases match TRBD1. The germline V gene has CDR1 MNHEY and CDR2 SMNVEV (reference sequence). V lost 0 bases, J lost 4 bases, and 2 bases stayed unmatched. This CDR3 contains 14 residues. Here the CDR3 reads CASSLSTGSYGYTF. Here the CDR3 DNA reads TGTGCCAGCAGTTTATCGACAGGGAGCTATGGCTACACCTTC.

The CDR3 protein is CASSRDSNYGYTF. CDR3 nucleotides: TGTGCCAGCAGCCGAGACAGTAACTATGGCTACACCTTC. The rearrangement uses TRBV28 and TRBJ1-2, with a weak D call TRBD1 (5 bases). The ends were cut back, 6 bases at V and 1 base at J, with 9 bases in the middle. The CDR3 runs 13 residues. Germline CDR1 and CDR2: MDHEN and SYDVKM.